This T cell receptor beta chain was profiled in a study of T cell repertoires in cytomegalovirus infection. Study as a whole: Well-studied HLA-B-restricted epitopes and recently identified HLA-C-restricted epitopes of CMV were both used in the study. Matching HLA type, along with CMV infection, was indicated by public TCR beta signatures. General study points: CMV-specific TCR beta clonotypes restricted by HLA-C were the ones dominating the ex vivo response.

MiXCR, applied by TCRdb to the reads, yields one record per CDR3 protein. Here the sample spans hundreds of thousands of distinct CDR3 sequences, around 32% being singletons. Germline V lookup: CDR1 SGHDT, CDR2 YYEEEE. Trimming left V 3 bases short and J 7 bases short, with 13 bases between. This CDR3 has 13 residues. This clonotype occurred a few times. Its antigen is not identified. The sample was cultured CD8+ T cells from PBMCs, taken from culture after CMV antigen stimulation. This rearrangement joins TRBV5-6 to TRBJ1-1; tentative D call: TRBD1 (5 bases). This clonotype was sampled from a human donor in good health (CMV status not recorded). Some clones in this sample may be carry-over from other donors' samples. CDR3 coding DNA: TGTGCCAGCAGCTGGAGACGGGGGATTGAAGCTTTCTTT. It encodes CASSWRRGIEAFF.